This T cell receptor beta chain derives from a study of cytomegalovirus exposure and HLA in healthy donors (dated by TCRdb to the late 2010s). Notes on the research overall: An earlier analysis of around 600 of the donors reported approximately 270 Gb of sequence data and about 100 million unique TCR beta sequences from around 200 million T cells. About 300 gigabases of sequencing data and roughly 81 million unique TCR sequences made up an early release that covered approximately 620 HLA-typed donors. Of the approximately 400 genotyped donors, approximately 83% fell in the genetic ancestry cluster associated with self-reported Caucasian donors. The study aimed to test whether cataloging public T cell receptors could reveal signatures of past pathogen exposure. The study profiled the T cell repertoires of under 850 subjects by immunosequencing and related them to cytomegalovirus serostatus. Besides the first cohort of under 700 subjects, a separate validation cohort made up of 120 different subjects was used. The study combined high-throughput TCR immunosequencing, statistical association of individual TCRs with disease status, and machine learning to predict cytomegalovirus infection status. In a later analysis, previously published TCR beta repertoires from 670 or so donors were re-analyzed and high-resolution HLA genotyping was added so that TCR occurrence patterns could be studied. Rather than drawing on any new phenotypic data, the later analysis identified candidate immune exposures from TCR beta sequences and the way those sequences occurred across donors. An earlier analysis of some 500 of the donors applied high-throughput TCR beta sequencing to assess whether each TCR beta V gene segment acted as functional or pseudogenic. Donor age, sex, ethnicity and CMV serostatus were compiled together with the repertoire data. In a later genetic analysis, genome-wide SNP genotypes for about 65% of the roughly 700 donors were used, and that subset was treated as a discovery cohort. Every discovery cohort repertoire had been produced on one sequencing platform. Class I and class II HLA loci were covered by the typing at four-digit resolution. The number of donors typed differed by locus, with roughly 620-640 for A, B, C, DRB1 and DQB1, approximately 500 for DQA1, some 570 for DPA1, and under 490 for DPB1. Several DR-DQ haplotypes were treated as single units for association and clustering because of strong linkage in the cohort. Across 300 to 500 genotyped donors of the cohort, an average of 235,054 unique TCR beta nucleotide sequences per donor were sequenced, and roughly 20% of those sequences were non-productive.

Trimming takes 0 bases from V and 10 bases from J, and the germline ends sit 12 bases apart. The CDR3 numbers 13 residues from cysteine through phenylalanine. The sequence is cut down to CDR3 DNA, 39 bases in frame from base 1. As encoded in the germline V gene (reference sequence), CDR1 is MNHEY while CDR2 is SMNVEV. Note on this clone: Its antigen is currently not known. Per-base qualities were not stored, and no clone one base away is much larger.

The cohort comprised fewer than 700 healthy bone marrow donors. All cohort members were sampled while nominally healthy, although unrecorded immune exposures were likely present. The donor tested CMV seropositive, placing the donor among the approximately 290 seropositive members of the cohort. A peripheral blood sample was provided by each donor, and peripheral blood mononuclear cells were used for TCR beta sequencing. The Qiagen DNeasy Blood Extraction Kit was used to extract genomic DNA from the blood cell samples. Libraries were constructed by the immunoSEQ multiplex PCR assay. For the multiplex PCR, a mixture combining 60 forward primers for TCR Vbeta segments and 13 reverse primers for TCR Jbeta segments was used. The CDR3 region of rearranged TCR beta genes was amplified from genomic DNA by a multiplex PCR assay. The Illumina HiSeq System was used to sequence the amplified TCR beta libraries as 87-base-pair reads. Per the authors' processing: Across the 666 repertoires, a later analysis counted some 81 million unique TCR beta chains, 9.5 million to 12 million of which were shared by at least two donors. Raw reads were error-corrected and collapsed into unique sequences with a nearest-neighbor algorithm that merged closely related sequences to remove PCR and sequencing errors. Alignment of CDR3 sequences to IMGT reference sequences was used to assign V, D and J gene segments. For a sequence to be retained, at least a six-nucleotide match to both a V gene segment and a J gene segment was required. Rearrangements were classified as productive when the CDR3 lacked stop codons and remained in frame with V and J, and all other rearrangements were classified as non-productive. CDR3 was defined according to IMGT convention as the region running from the second conserved V-encoded cysteine to the conserved J-encoded phenylalanine. The earlier analysis of 500 to 650 of the donors excluded any sequence lacking an unambiguous match to a single V gene segment. In an earlier analysis of 587 of the donors, V segments were called functional above 56.7% productive rearrangements and were called segregating when the between-donor standard deviation exceeded 5%. A statistical classification framework was built for diagnosing cytomegalovirus status from the catalog of TCR beta chain sequences. In a later analysis, TCR nucleotide sequences were compared against IMGT/GENE-DB human TR gene sequences so that V and J genes could be assigned. Using the TCRdist pipeline, a later analysis assigned CDR3 sequences along with most-parsimonious VDJ recombination scenarios. In a later analysis, each TCR beta chain was defined by its CDR3 amino acid sequence together with its V-gene family, and reads without a unique V-gene family were excluded. In a later analysis, 500 to 650 highly shared, low-generation-probability nucleotide sequences were removed to address suspected cross-contamination and a sequencing artifact. In a later analysis, a clonal expansion index for each public chain was calculated from normalized within-repertoire ranks of inferred template counts. A later analysis computed generation probabilities with a VDJ recombination model fitted to out-of-frame rearrangements, and checked the results against IGoR. In a later analysis, TCR-TCR, TCR-HLA and TCR-CMV co-occurrence was scored with hypergeometric tests, and a repertoire-size bias correction was applied to TCR pairs. False discovery rates were estimated in a later analysis by permuting HLA or CMV assignments 20 times. A later analysis grouped co-occurring TCRs with DBSCAN, adding TCRdist sequence similarity when clustering within HLA-allele-positive subsets. Repertoires with fewer than 30,000 or more than 120,000 public chains were left out of co-occurrence clustering, as were about 5 repertoires with anomalous nucleotide sharing. Held by TCRdb, this immuneACCESS table contains in-frame sequences only and omits some clones. Under half of the omission traces to an unresolved V gene where checked; the cause of the rest is unknown. V and J calls and clone size are copied from that table; D and trimming were computed from the DNA. Across this sample there are 150,000 to 200,000 clones, with approximately 82% seen only once. The leading ten clones occupy around 2% of the sample.

Broader findings and caveats from the paper: A further reported finding was that TCR beta sequences accurately predicted the HLA-A and HLA-B alleles for most subjects in the first cohort. In an earlier analysis of about 550 of the donors, most TCR beta V segments were observed in productive rearrangements about 87% or about 30% of the time, broadly matching IMGT annotations. Correlated functional status among segregating V segments might be attributable to linkage disequilibrium, but an unknown experimental factor could not be ruled out. The classifier was reported to diagnose cytomegalovirus status with high specificity and sensitivity in both the original cohort and the validation cohort. Most TCR sequences were seen in very few donors, while some public TCRs were found in many individuals. In the study, roughly 160 TCR beta chains were listed as associated with cytomegalovirus. Sequencing depth was assumed to be roughly uniform across donors in the presence/absence analyses, though that assumption may not hold. In a later analysis, HLA-associated TCR beta chains were found to be more clonally expanded and to have lower generation probabilities than equally common non-associated chains. In this cohort, only TCR beta chains were sequenced, and detectable features were limited by the absence of alpha or paired-chain data. Immune exposure information for the cohort was limited to CMV serostatus. A later genetic analysis associated a missense DCLRE1C variant with V-gene and J-gene trimming of TCR beta chains, and an independent cohort replicated the association. A later analysis associated 16,951 TCR beta sequences with specific HLA alleles at a false discovery rate of 0.05. About 17 rarely observed V segments, including chromosome 9 orphons, were excluded from the earlier analysis of 550 to 700 of the donors because counts were too low. In a later analysis, several top co-occurrence clusters were reported to appear linked to parvovirus B19, influenza, CMV and Epstein-Barr virus. Because HLA typing was missing for some donors at each locus, association tests included only the typed subset. According to a later genetic analysis, donors in an Asian-associated ancestry cluster had fewer N-insertions in productive TCRs than the approximately 690-donor mean. According to the authors, the approach could potentially be generalized to other disease states and immunological phenotypes. A later analysis found that TCR association rates varied across HLA loci, with DRB1 alleles showing the most associated TCRs and HLA-C alleles the fewest. A few of the identified cytomegalovirus-associated TCR beta chains were confirmed in vitro to be specific for cytomegalovirus antigens. Assigning TCR associations to individual alleles was difficult when HLA alleles, especially DR and DQ, strongly co-occurred. Some IMGT-functional V segments, including TRBV6-2 and TRBV6-3, could not be told apart with the 87-base-pair reads, so those segments were excluded. A cluster of highly shared sequence variants was judged likely to represent a technical artifact of the sequencing pipeline. A later analysis found that most CMV-associated TCR beta chains appeared HLA-restricted, with HLA associations seemingly driven largely by CMV exposure.

The sequence joins TRBV27 to TRBJ1-2, with an unclear D gene assignment. This clonotype was obtained from a woman between 18 and 29 years old in good health and CMV-seropositive. The sequencing input was PBMCs. The DNA sequence is as follows: TGTGCCAGCAGTTTATCGCGCTTTGCGGTCTACACCTTC. This is translated as CASSLSRFAVYTF.